The table lists the clone carrying this TCR beta chain with a few counts. Germline V gene data show CDR1 as MGHRA and CDR2 as YSYEKL. The length of the CDR3 is 15 residues. The junction had 4 bases not matched to a gene; V was cut back by 5 bases and J by 0 bases. This entry belongs to a study of identical twins. cDNA carried unique molecular identifiers, and a universal primer site was added by template switching. One entry per CDR3 protein, called by TCRdb with MiXCR from the 5' RACE reads. The table includes 310,000 or so distinct CDR3 sequences, roughly 10% detected once. The same specimen was also included in a second study, on yellow fever vaccine responses in identical twins.

Source material: CD8+ T cells sorted from blood. This TCR came from a young woman in good health. The rearrangement joins TRBV4-1 to TRBJ2-7; 10 nucleotides line up with TRBD2. CDR3 sequence: CASSSGLASSYEQYF. In nucleotides, the CDR3 is TGCGCCAGCAGCTCGGGACTAGCGAGCTCCTACGAGCAGTACTTC.